This T cell receptor (beta chain) was sequenced during a study of Ad26.COV2.S vaccination and SARS-CoV-2 variants. Germline-derived CDR1 and CDR2 are KGHSH and LQKENI. There are 13 residues in the CDR3. V shed 4 bases and J 5 bases; nucleotides not matched to a gene: 3. Assay used: immunoSEQ multiplex PCR; TCRdb lists only in-frame clones, some missing. The top ten hold approximately 5.9% of the sample, which has about 350,000 clones, roughly 90% seen once. Treatment meaning: roughly 19 received Ad26.COV2.S at low or high dose, single or two shots; roughly 5 received placebo; per-sample allocation not given. Sampling was done on day 63 after the first vaccine or placebo injection. Immunization relied on an Ad26 vector, which expressed Wuhan-strain SARS-CoV-2 spike.

This sequence was found in a person aged 18 to 65 who received the Ad26.COV2.S COVID-19 vaccine or a placebo. The sequences come from peripheral blood, collected in a trial of Ad26.COV2.S vaccine versus placebo. The chain recombines TRBV18 with TRBJ2-3; 7 nucleotides agree with TRBD1. CDR3 protein: CASSQGAGDTQYF. The CDR3 DNA sequence: TGTGCCAGCTCACAGGGGGCAGGAGATACGCAGTATTTT.